This section outlines one T cell receptor (beta chain) sequence together with its context. Patients from Seattle were sampled longitudinally, starting during active infection. This sample was included in a study of blood T cell repertoires in COVID-19. For the study at large: The United States, Italy and Spain provided the acute and convalescent COVID-19 samples. PBMCs, B-cell-depleted T cells, or T cells provided the cDNA or gDNA that made up the material.

In the source study's methods: Amplified reference gene primers provided the basis for estimating nucleated cell counts. The protocol was immunoSEQ multiplex PCR, while the TCRdb copy is restricted to in-frame clones and leaves out a portion. That table gives V, J and clone size, and the DNA gave D and trimming. Of about 150,000 clones detected, approximately 81% appear once; the ten largest clones hold 7% to 10%. The TCR was taken from a woman aged 55-70 years with COVID-19, enrolled during active disease. Sequencing input: peripheral blood.

Written as DNA, the CDR3 is TGTGCCAGCTCACCCCAGGGGGCCGGAACCGGGGAGCTGTTTTTT. Translation: CASSPQGAGTGELFF. V and J are TRBV18 and TRBJ2-2; 8 bases map to TRBD1. V dropped 3 bases and J dropped 5; count of bases not matched to a gene: 5. CDR3 length: 15 residues. Germline V gene sequence: CDR1 KGHSH, CDR2 LQKENI. Looking up the rest from reference TRBV18 and TRBJ2-2 gives the full variable domain: NAGVMQNPRHLVRRRGQEARLRCSPMKGHSHVYWYRQLPEEGLKFMVYLQKENIIDESGMPKERFSAEFPKEGPSILRIQQVVRGDSAAYFCASSPQGAGTGELFFGEGSRLTVL.